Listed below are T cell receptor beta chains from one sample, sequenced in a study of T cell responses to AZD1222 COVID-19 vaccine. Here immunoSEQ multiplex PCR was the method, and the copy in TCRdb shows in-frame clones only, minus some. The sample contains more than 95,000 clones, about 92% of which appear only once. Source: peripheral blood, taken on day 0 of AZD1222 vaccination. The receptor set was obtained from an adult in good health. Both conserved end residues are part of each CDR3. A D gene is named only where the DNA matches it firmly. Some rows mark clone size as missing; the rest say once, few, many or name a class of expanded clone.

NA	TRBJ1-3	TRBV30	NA	TGTGCCTGGAGTGTAATGGGAAACACCATATATTTT	CAWSVMGNTIYF
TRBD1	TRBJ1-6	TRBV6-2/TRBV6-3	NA	TGTGCCAGCAGTTTCCGGGACAGGGTCTATAATTCACCCCTCCACTTT	CASSFRDRVYNSPLHF
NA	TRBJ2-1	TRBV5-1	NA	TGCGCCAGCACAAGGGGGGATGGGAAGTATAATGAGCAGTTCTTC	CASTRGDGKYNEQFF
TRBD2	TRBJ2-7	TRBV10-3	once	TGTGCCATCAGTGAGGGGACTAGCGGGTACGAGCAGTACTTC	CAISEGTSGYEQYF
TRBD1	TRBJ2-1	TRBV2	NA	TGTGCCAGCAGTGCGCGGACAGGGTCCTACAATGAGCAGTTCTTC	CASSARTGSYNEQFF
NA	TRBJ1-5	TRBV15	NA	TGTGCCACCAGCAGTCGGGGCAATCAGCCCCAGCATTTT	CATSSRGNQPQHF
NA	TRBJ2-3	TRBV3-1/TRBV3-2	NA	TGTGCCAGCGCCCGAGGGGATACGCAGTATTTT	CASARGDTQYF
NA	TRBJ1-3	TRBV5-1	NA	TGCGCCAGCACCCTCGCGACATCTACGGCCCCTGGAAACACCATATATTTT	CASTLATSTAPGNTIYF
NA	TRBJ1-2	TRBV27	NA	TGTGCCAGCAGTTTAGGGCAGGGAGGCTATGGCTACACCTTC	CASSLGQGGYGYTF
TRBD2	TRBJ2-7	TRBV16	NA	TGTGCCAGCAGCACCCGACTAGCGGGAGTTTACGAGCAGTACTTC	CASSTRLAGVYEQYF
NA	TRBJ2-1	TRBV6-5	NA	TGTGCCAGCAGTAAGGGGTACAATGAGCAGTTCTTC	CASSKGYNEQFF
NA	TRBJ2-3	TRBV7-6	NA	TGTGCCAGCAGCTTTAGCGGAGATACGCAGTATTTT	CASSFSGDTQYF
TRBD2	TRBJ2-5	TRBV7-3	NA	TGTGCCAGCAGCTTAGAGTGGTCTAGCGGGAGGGTCCGCCAGGAGACCCAGTACTTC	CASSLEWSSGRVRQETQYF
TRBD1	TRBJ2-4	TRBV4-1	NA	TGCGCCAGCAGCCAAGCCCGGGACACCCGGACAGGGGGAAACATTCAGTACTTC	CASSQARDTRTGGNIQYF
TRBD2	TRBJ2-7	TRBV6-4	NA	TGTGCCAGCAGACAAGGAGTAGCGGGCCCCTACGAGCAGTACTTC	CASRQGVAGPYEQYF
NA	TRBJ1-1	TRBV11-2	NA	TGTGCCAGCAGCTTACTACAAGGGGTCTCGAACACTGAAGCTTTCTTT	CASSLLQGVSNTEAFF
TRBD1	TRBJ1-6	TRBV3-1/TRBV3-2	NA	TGTGCCAGCAGCCAAACCGGGACAGGGGGTTATAATTCACCCCTCCACTTT	CASSQTGTGGYNSPLHF
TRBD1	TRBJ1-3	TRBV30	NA	TGTGCCTGGAGTCGGACAGGGGGACACACCATATATTTT	CAWSRTGGHTIYF
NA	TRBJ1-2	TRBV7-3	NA	TGTGCCAGCAGCTTAAATGGGGGCTGGCGTGGCTACACCTTC	CASSLNGGWRGYTF
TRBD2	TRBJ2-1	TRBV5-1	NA	TGCGCCAGCAGCTCAATAGCGGGGGGGAGAAATGAGCAGTTCTTC	CASSSIAGGRNEQFF
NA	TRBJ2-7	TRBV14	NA	TGTGCCAGCAGCCAAGATCAGTACAGGCCGAACTACGAGCAGTACTTC	CASSQDQYRPNYEQYF
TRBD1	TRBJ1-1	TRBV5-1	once	TGCGCCAGCAGCCCACGGGACAGTCGGCCCACTGAAGCTTTCTTT	CASSPRDSRPTEAFF
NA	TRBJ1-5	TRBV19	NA	TGTGCCATCATGTCCCCAGGGGCGAATCAGCCCCAGCATTTT	CAIMSPGANQPQHF
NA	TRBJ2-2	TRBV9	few	TGTGCCAGCAGCGGCCCCAGGTTTAACACCGGGGAGCTGTTTTTT	CASSGPRFNTGELFF
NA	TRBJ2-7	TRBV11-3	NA	TGTGCCAGCAGCTTAGGGGGTAGCTCCTACGAGCAGTACTTC	CASSLGGSSYEQYF
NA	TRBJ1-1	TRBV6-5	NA	TGTGCCAGCAGTTCCTCCCCAGGGGCCCACGGGGAAGCTTTCTTT	CASSSSPGAHGEAFF
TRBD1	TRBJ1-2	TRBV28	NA	TGTGCCAGCAGTTTCTCCGGGACAGGACAAATAATCCCCTTC	CASSFSGTGQIIPF
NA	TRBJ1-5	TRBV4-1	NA	TGCGCCAGCAGCCAAGATCTGAGGGGTAATCAGCCCCAGCATTTT	CASSQDLRGNQPQHF
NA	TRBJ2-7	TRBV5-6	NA	TGTGCCAGCACCCAGTACGGGTCTTCCTACGAGCAGTACTTC	CASTQYGSSYEQYF